The entry below describes one TCR beta chain. Its antigen is undetermined. The source of the sample is a study of T cells expressing NK-cell markers. Study-wide background: Each TCR beta repertoire originated in sorted T cells that were CD3+CD56+NKG2C+, CD3+CD56+NKG2C- or CD3+CD56-NKG2C+.

Reprocessing the 5' RACE reads, TCRdb reports a single entry for every CDR3 protein and omits DNA. The listing records roughly 450,000 distinct CDR3 sequences. Germline lookup yields CDR1 SGHRS and CDR2 YFSETQ. This CDR3 spans 14 amino acids. Study-level results: Similarly, these clonotypes led the CD3+CD56-NKG2C+ fraction as well in several donors. Among CD8+ T cells from several donors, dominant NKG2C+ clonotypes accounted for about 1.0-7.0%.

The receptor's source is a woman in her forties or fifties in good health. This chain joins TRBV5-1 and TRBJ2-7; TCRdb calls TRBD2, which cannot be checked without DNA. The sequenced sample was blood T cells: a sorted CD56 or NKG2C T cell subset, CD4+ or CD8+ T cells, or bulk PBMC T cells (not recorded which). CDR3 amino acids: CASSPGLLRDEQYF.